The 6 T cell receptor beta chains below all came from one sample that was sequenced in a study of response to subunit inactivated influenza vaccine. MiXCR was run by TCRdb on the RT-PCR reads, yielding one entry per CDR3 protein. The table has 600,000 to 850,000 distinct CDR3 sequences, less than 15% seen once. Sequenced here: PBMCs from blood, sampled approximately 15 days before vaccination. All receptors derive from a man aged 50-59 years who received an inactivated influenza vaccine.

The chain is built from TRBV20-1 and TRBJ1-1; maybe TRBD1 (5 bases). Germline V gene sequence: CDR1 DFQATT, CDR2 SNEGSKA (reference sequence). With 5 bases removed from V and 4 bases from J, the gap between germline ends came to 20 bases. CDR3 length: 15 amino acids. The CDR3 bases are TGCAGTGCTCCTCAACGAAGGGGAACCGGCACTGAAGCTTTCTTT. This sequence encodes CSAPQRRGTGTEAFF.

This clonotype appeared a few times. The CDR3 DNA is TGTGCCAGCAGTTCCCGGACAGGGGGAGAGACCCAGTACTTC. Its translation: CASSSRTGGETQYF. The chain uses TRBV12-3 or TRBV12-4 and TRBJ2-5, with 10 bases identical to TRBD1. The CDR3 length is 14 residues. With 4 bases clipped from V and 4 bases from J, the junction kept 3 bases outside the gene matches.

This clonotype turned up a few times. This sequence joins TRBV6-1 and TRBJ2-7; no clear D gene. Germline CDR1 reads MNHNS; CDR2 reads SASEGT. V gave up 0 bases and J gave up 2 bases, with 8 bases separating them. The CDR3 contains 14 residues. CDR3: CASSEAEVTYEQYF. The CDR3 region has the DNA TGTGCCAGCAGTGAAGCTGAGGTAACCTACGAGCAGTACTTC.

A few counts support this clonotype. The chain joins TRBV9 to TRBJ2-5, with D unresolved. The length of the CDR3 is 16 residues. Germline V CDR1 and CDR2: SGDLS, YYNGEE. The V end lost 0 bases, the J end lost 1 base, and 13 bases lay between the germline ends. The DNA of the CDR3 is TGTGCCAGCAGCGTAGCTACTGGGCAGGTCCAAGAGACCCAGTACTTC. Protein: CASSVATGQVQETQYF.

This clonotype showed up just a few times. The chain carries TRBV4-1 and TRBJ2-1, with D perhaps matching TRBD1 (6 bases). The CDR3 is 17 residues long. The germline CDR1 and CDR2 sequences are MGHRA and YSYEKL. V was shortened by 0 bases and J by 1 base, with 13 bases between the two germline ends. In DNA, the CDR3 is TGCGCCAGCAGCCAAGAGGGGGCCATCAATTCCTACAATGAGCAGTTCTTC. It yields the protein CASSQEGAINSYNEQFF.

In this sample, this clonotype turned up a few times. CDR3 protein: CASSNRRGPSNQPQHF. CDR3 DNA: TGTGCCAGCAGCAATAGACGAGGGCCCAGCAATCAGCCCCAGCATTTT. The V gene is TRBV21-1, the J gene TRBJ1-5. TRBV21-1 is labeled a pseudogene. The CDR3 length is 16 residues.